This is a list of T cell receptor beta chains from one sample in a study of T cell responses to AZD1222 COVID-19 vaccine. Sequenced by immunoSEQ multiplex PCR; TCRdb stores in-frame clones only, minus some. The sample lists 180,000 or so clones, 80% to 95% occurring once. The material was peripheral blood, obtained 28 days after the second AZD1222 dose. The receptors shown here come from an adult who received the AZD1222 COVID-19 vaccine. Both conserved end residues are trimmed from each CDR3. Fields, in order: D gene, V gene, CDR3 protein. D genes are given only for firm matches.

d_call: .
v_call: TRBV3-1/TRBV3-2
cdr3_aa: ASSQGHGDTQY

d_call: .
v_call: TRBV10-3
cdr3_aa: AISEGGGNTEAF

d_call: .
v_call: TRBV3-1/TRBV3-2
cdr3_aa: ASSQKQPQH

d_call: TRBD2
v_call: TRBV5-1
cdr3_aa: ASSSPKTLLAEEQF

d_call: TRBD1
v_call: TRBV30
cdr3_aa: AWTHTGGYNSPLH

d_call: .
v_call: TRBV7-2
cdr3_aa: ASSYSLVGEGYT

d_call: TRBD1
v_call: TRBV30
cdr3_aa: AWSAGQGANTEAF

d_call: TRBD1
v_call: TRBV5-1
cdr3_aa: ASSQGEAYEQY

d_call: .
v_call: TRBV5-1
cdr3_aa: ASSVGTLSNEQF

d_call: TRBD2
v_call: TRBV9
cdr3_aa: ASSVQGLAGGNNEQF

d_call: .
v_call: TRBV10-3
cdr3_aa: AISVSAGLAGETQY

d_call: .
v_call: TRBV6-4
cdr3_aa: ASSDLPMNTQY

d_call: .
v_call: TRBV2
cdr3_aa: ASREGVSSEAF

d_call: TRBD2
v_call: TRBV7-9
cdr3_aa: ASSSVAGADTQY

d_call: TRBD2
v_call: TRBV28
cdr3_aa: ASSLEAGGRTDTQY

d_call: .
v_call: TRBV7-9
cdr3_aa: ASSLAISNEQY